Below are 23 T cell receptor beta chains sequenced from a single sample in a study of shared clonotypes between healthy human individuals. Assay used: immunoSEQ multiplex PCR; TCRdb lists only in-frame clones, some missing. This table holds 2 million to 3 million clones, 80% to 95% found once. The sequenced sample consisted of naive CD4+ T cells from PBMCs. The subset was: CD45RA+ positively selected. These receptor sequences come from a man between 18 and 29 years old in good health. Some clones in this sample may be carry-over from other donors' samples.

The V and J genes are TRBV11-3 and TRBJ2-1; either TRBD1 or TRBD2 may supply D (5 bases each). The CDR3 is 15 amino acids. Germline assignment: CDR1 SGHNT and CDR2 YENEEA. The germline V and J ends were trimmed by 1 base and 6 bases, with 13 bases remaining between them. The CDR3 region is CASSLVGEAGNEQFF. Here the CDR3 DNA reads TGTGCCAGCAGCTTAGTGGGGGAAGCAGGCAATGAGCAGTTCTTC.

In its sample, this clone was seen once. V and J are TRBV11-2 and TRBJ2-5; no definite D call. The DNA end is more similar to TRBJ2-7, so the J call may be wrong. The CDR3 loop spans 15 amino acids. CDR1 is SGHAT and CDR2 is FQNNGV in the germline V gene. CDR3 protein: CASSLDRLLSYEQYF. Here the CDR3 DNA reads TGTGCCAGCAGCTTAGATCGGCTTCTTTCCTACGAGCAGTACTTC.

This clone was recorded a few times. The same CDR3 arises from other DNA sequences in this sample as well. The genes are TRBV9 and TRBJ1-1; D unresolved. Germline CDR1 and CDR2: SGDLS and YYNGEE. The CDR3 loop spans 13 amino acids. The ends were cut back, 0 bases at V and 5 bases at J, with 8 bases in the middle. CDR3 nucleotide sequence: TGTGCCAGCAGCGTAGCCCTCGATACTGAAGCTTTCTTT. It specifies CASSVALDTEAFF.

This sequence joins TRBV6-1 and TRBJ1-1; D call uncertain. The CDR3 is made up of 14 amino acids. Germline CDR1 MNHNS, CDR2 SASEGT. Between the trimmed V and J ends, which lost 6 bases and 1 base, there was a span of 12 bases. The CDR3, as DNA: TGTGCCAGCAGAAGAGCGGGAGAGAACACTGAAGCTTTCTTT. Its protein product is CASRRAGENTEAFF.

This clone appeared once. This sequence joins TRBV12-5 and TRBJ1-5; D possibly corresponds to TRBD1 (6 bases). The CDR3 contains 13 residues. V gave up 6 bases and J gave up 5 bases, with 11 bases separating them. Per germline, CDR1 LGHNT and CDR2 FRNRAP. This chain's CDR3 is CASGLQGDQPQHF. CDR3 DNA: TGTGCTAGTGGATTACAGGGAGATCAGCCCCAGCATTTT.

The V call is TRBV6-1, the J call TRBJ1-5, with D hard to call. Trimming removed 6 bases from V and 4 bases from J, with 13 bases in between. Germline CDR1 reads MNHNS; CDR2 reads SASEGT. CDR3 length: 14 amino acids. CDR3 nucleotide sequence: TGTGCCAGCAGGCTCTGGACCTGGAATCAGCCCCAGCATTTT. This sequence encodes CASRLWTWNQPQHF.

The chain combines TRBV6-6 with TRBJ1-2, with 7 bases lining up with TRBD1. The CDR3 length is 15 residues. J gave up 3 bases and V 4 bases, and 8 bases lay outside the gene matches. In germline, CDR1 is MNHNY, CDR2 SVGAGI (reference sequence). CDR3 nucleotide sequence: TGTGCCAGCAGTTGGACCCGACAGGGCGACTATGGCTACACCTTC. This gives the protein CASSWTRQGDYGYTF.

The chain combines TRBV5-6 with TRBJ2-5; weak D call: TRBD1 (6 bases). This CDR3 region has 13 residues. The germline V and J ends were trimmed by 1 base and 5 bases, with 9 bases remaining between them. From germline, CDR1 is SGHDT and CDR2 YYEEEE. In DNA, the CDR3 is TGTGCCAGCAGCTTGAGGGGGTCTGAGACCCAGTACTTC. Amino acids: CASSLRGSETQYF.

The rearrangement joins TRBV25-1 to TRBJ1-1; D is perhaps TRBD1 (5 bases). Trimming removed 3 bases at V and 2 bases at J, with 16 bases between. The germline V gene has CDR1 MGHDK and CDR2 SYGVNS. The CDR3 runs 16 residues. The CDR3 coding sequence is TGTGCCAGCAGTGATATGGTGGGGCCGTCAAACACTGAAGCTTTCTTT. Translating it yields CASSDMVGPSNTEAFF.

The chain combines TRBV7-3 with TRBJ2-1; 8 bases match TRBD1. Germline values: CDR1 SGHTA, CDR2 FQGTGA. V shed 2 bases and J 9 bases; nucleotides not matched to a gene: 6. This CDR3 is built from 14 residues. This CDR3 reads CASSLEQGASEQFF. The CDR3, as DNA: TGTGCCAGCAGCTTAGAGCAGGGGGCATCTGAGCAGTTCTTC.

Notes on this clone: This same CDR3 is encoded by further DNA sequences in the sample. The chain carries TRBV2 and TRBJ1-1; 7 nucleotides align to TRBD1. Looked up from germline, CDR1 is SNHLY and CDR2 is FYNNEI. The CDR3 contains 12 residues. Unmatched junction bases numbered 2, after V lost 8 bases and J lost 2 bases. The CDR3, as DNA: TGTGCCAGCGGGACAGAAAACACTGAAGCTTTCTTT. It translates to CASGTENTEAFF. The whole variable domain, remainder taken from reference TRBV2 and TRBJ1-1, is EPEVTQTPSHQVTQMGQEVILRCVPISNHLYFYWYRQILGQKVEFLVSFYNNEISEKSEIFDDQFSVERPDGSNFTLKIRSTKLEDSAMYFCASGTENTEAFFGQGTRLTVV.

The rearrangement uses TRBV5-1 and TRBJ2-5; 9 bases line up with TRBD1. The CDR3 runs to 16 residues. The trim removed 0 bases at V and 1 base at J, leaving 4 bases unmatched. In germline, CDR1 is SGHRS, CDR2 YFSETQ. The CDR3 nucleotides read TGCGCCAGCAGCTTGGGTGCGACAGGGGGCCAAGAGACCCAGTACTTC. Translation: CASSLGATGGQETQYF. Based on the CDR3 plus reference TRBV5-1 and TRBJ2-5, the full variable domain is KAGVTQTPRYLIKTRGQQVTLSCSPISGHRSVSWYQQTPGQGLQFLFEYFSETQRNKGNFPGRFSGRQFSNSRSEMNVSTLELGDSALYLCASSLGATGGQETQYFGPGTRLLVL.

J is TRBJ1-1 and V is TRBV5-4; perhaps TRBD1 as D (5 bases). This CDR3 is built from 11 residues. V lost 3 bases and J lost 8, with 8 bases in between. Germline-derived CDR1 and CDR2 are SGHNT and YYREEE (reference sequence). The CDR3 coding sequence is TGTGCCAGCAGCTCGGGACGGGAAGCTTTCTTT. Its translation is CASSSGREAFF.

The chain is built from TRBV6-5 and TRBJ2-5; D may be TRBD2 (5 bases). The J call is doubtful: the DNA matches TRBJ2-7 better. The CDR3 totals 13 residues. Germline V gene lookup returns CDR1 MNHEY and CDR2 SVGAGI. CDR3 amino acids: CASSYSEGGEQYF. Here the CDR3 DNA reads TGTGCCAGCAGTTACTCCGAGGGCGGCGAGCAGTACTTC.

This chain uses TRBV9 with TRBJ2-2; 9 bases map to TRBD1. This CDR3 is built from 15 residues. The junction had 3 bases not matched to a gene; V was cut back by 3 bases and J by 3 bases. CDR1 and CDR2 (germline): SGDLS, YYNGEE. CDR3 region: CASSAGQGYTGELFF. CDR3 nucleotides: TGTGCCAGCAGCGCGGGACAGGGCTACACCGGGGAGCTGTTTTTT.

The chain recombines TRBV5-1 with TRBJ2-1; D may match TRBD1 or TRBD2 (6 bases each). CDR3 length equals 17 residues. Germline V CDR1 and CDR2: SGHRS, YFSETQ. The V and J ends lost 3 bases and 3 bases respectively, with 19 bases between them. The CDR3: CASSSSVAGQVYNEQFF. The CDR3, as DNA: TGCGCCAGCAGCTCCTCGGTGGCGGGACAAGTCTACAATGAGCAGTTCTTC.

This rearrangement joins TRBV9 to TRBJ2-7; D gene uncertain. The germline V gene has CDR1 SGDLS and CDR2 YYNGEE. This CDR3 region has 13 residues. V lost 6 bases to trimming and J lost 5 bases, with 15 bases between them. The CDR3 nucleotides read TGTGCCAGCAATAAAGTTTCAGGAGACGAGCAGTACTTC. Its protein product is CASNKVSGDEQYF. Looking up the rest from reference TRBV9 and TRBJ2-7 gives the full variable domain: DSGVTQTPKHLITATGQRVTLRCSPRSGDLSVYWYQQSLDQGLQFLIQYYNGEERAKGNILERFSAQQFPDLHSELNLSSLELGDSALYFCASNKVSGDEQYFGPGTRLTVT.

The chain has TRBV27 and TRBJ1-1; maybe TRBD1 (5 bases). Trimming stripped 5 bases from V and 4 bases from J, with 17 bases between. CDR1 MNHEY and CDR2 SMNVEV come from the germline V gene (reference sequence). The CDR3 runs 15 residues. The CDR3 DNA follows: TGTGCCAGCAGTCCTCCAGGGTTGTGGCGCACTGAAGCTTTCTTT. Its translation is CASSPPGLWRTEAFF.

The chain is built from TRBV27 and TRBJ2-7; TRBD1 aligns across 8 bases. Germline V CDR1 and CDR2: MNHEY, SMNVEV (reference sequence). After removal of 5 bases from V and 9 bases from J, the junction contained 9 bases not matched to a gene. CDR3 length equals 13 residues. CDR3 coding DNA: TGTGCCAGCAGTGCGGACAGGGTCTCCGGGCAGTACTTC. Translated, it gives CASSADRVSGQYF.

J is TRBJ2-1 and V is TRBV2; 12 positions match TRBD2. CDR1 and CDR2 from the germline V gene are SNHLY and FYNNEI. The V and J ends lost 8 bases and 2 bases, in that order; junction bases with no gene match: 7. This CDR3 region has 16 residues. This CDR3 is CASRGLAGRAYNEQFF. CDR3 DNA: TGTGCCAGCCGAGGACTAGCGGGACGCGCCTACAATGAGCAGTTCTTC.

This chain connects TRBV15 to TRBJ2-1; 7 bases line up with TRBD1. With 3 bases clipped from V and 10 bases from J, the junction kept 3 bases outside the gene matches. Germline CDR1 LNHNV, CDR2 YYDKDF (reference sequence). The CDR3 has 12 amino acids. DNA of the CDR3: TGTGCCACCAGCAGGGTACAGGGGGAGCAGTTCTTC. This gives the protein CATSRVQGEQFF. The full variable domain, completed using reference TRBV15 and TRBJ2-1, is DAMVIQNPRYQVTQFGKPVTLSCSQTLNHNVMYWYQQKSSQAPKLLFHYYDKDFNNEADTPDNFQSRRPNTSFCFLDIRSPGLGDTAMYLCATSRVQGEQFFGPGTRLTVL.

V and J are TRBV5-1 and TRBJ2-3; tentative D call: TRBD2 (6 bases). CDR1 and CDR2 (germline): SGHRS, YFSETQ. This CDR3 comprises 16 residues. V gave up 4 bases and J gave up 0 bases, with 15 bases separating them. DNA of the CDR3: TGCGCCAGCAGCCGGGACGGACTATCTAGCACAGATACGCAGTATTTT. Protein: CASSRDGLSSTDTQYF.

The V call is TRBV5-1, the J call TRBJ2-3, with TRBD2 matching over 8 bases. The length of the CDR3 is 16 residues. Trimming cost V 4 bases and J 1 base; bases outside gene matches: 8. Per the germline V gene, CDR1 is SGHRS and CDR2 is YFSETQ. The CDR3 nucleotides are TGCGCCAGCAGCGCAACGGCGCGGGAGGGCACAGATACGCAGTATTTT. Its translation: CASSATAREGTDTQYF.